This TCR beta chain was recorded in a study of OX40 agonist ivuxolimab in advanced cancers. As for the study in general: Three individuals attained partial responses, comprising one hepatocellular carcinoma case and two cutaneous melanoma cases.

Germline-derived CDR1 and CDR2 are MNHNS and SASEGT. The CDR3 spans 13 residues. Trimming took off 3 bases at V and 5 bases at J, with 8 bases between the two ends. General study points: Among the lowest peripheral clonal expansion occurred in 0.1-3.0 mg/kg partial responders.

On this clone: The antigen remains undetermined.

Assay: immunoSEQ multiplex PCR; the TCRdb copy retains only in-frame clones and omits some. The profile shows approximately 130,000 clones, 85% to 95% of them singletons. Sequencing was performed on CD4+ or CD8+ T cells sorted from blood, taken in a trial of the OX40 agonist ivuxolimab. The clonotype comes from an adult with an advanced solid tumor such as melanoma, head and neck, liver or kidney cancer. This chain links TRBV6-1 with TRBJ2-1, with D possibly TRBD2 on 6 matching bases. The CDR3 is CASSEGLNNEQFF. The DNA for the CDR3 is TGTGCCAGCAGTGAGGGACTGAACAATGAGCAGTTCTTC.